The rows below give T cell receptor beta chains drawn from one sample of a study of T cell clusters in autoimmune cytopenias. TCRdb re-called the multiplex PCR reads; every CDR3 protein appears as one record, without DNA. This sample's table has several thousand distinct CDR3 sequences. Sequencing was performed on peripheral blood. The receptors come from a human donor with an autoimmune cytopenia or autoimmune hepatitis (not recorded which). Both conserved end residues are part of each CDR3. Not all rows give a size; the values are once, few, many and, for expanded clones, a class.

>TRBV12-3/TRBV12-4|medium-sized|TRBJ2-1
CASSYRNEQFF
>TRBV5-4|medium-sized|TRBJ2-2
CASSLSRGTGELFF
>TRBV18|medium-sized|TRBJ1-4
CASSPRRGNEKLFF
>TRBV4-2|-|TRBJ1-2
CASSQDRTGYGYTF
>TRBV19|medium-sized|TRBJ1-5
CASKLQGYSNQPQHF
>TRBV7-4|-|TRBJ1-2
CASSDLSTGATYGYTF
>TRBV5-4|medium-sized|TRBJ2-1
CASSEGLASGEQFF
>TRBV4-3|-|TRBJ2-1
CASSQGTLEMDEQFF
>TRBV5-6|-|TRBJ1-1
CASSLPGREAFF
>TRBV7-2|-|TRBJ1-2
CASSPGSAAGGYTF
>TRBV12-3/TRBV12-4|medium-sized|TRBJ2-1
CASSSTGTGYLGPSNEQFF
>TRBV11-1|medium-sized|TRBJ2-3
CASSLYSAVASTDTQYF
>TRBV13|-|TRBJ2-1
CASSGVGGTSSYNEQFF
>TRBV6-1|medium-sized|TRBJ1-1
CASKRTGNTEAFF
>TRBV5-4|-|TRBJ2-2
CASSLDLNANTGELFF
>TRBV13|medium-sized|TRBJ2-3
CASSPRTYLSTDTQYF
>TRBV6-5|-|TRBJ1-1
CASSPRTGGAEAFF
>TRBV6-1|medium-sized|TRBJ2-3
CASSVEGGSTDTQYF
>TRBV6-1|medium-sized|TRBJ1-4
CASSEGQGAEKLFF
>TRBV19|-|TRBJ1-5
CASSMLGSNQPQHF
>TRBV12-3/TRBV12-4|medium-sized|TRBJ2-1
CASRERGGIYNEQFF
>TRBV6-4|medium-sized|TRBJ2-1
CASSESELNEQFF
>TRBV6-4|medium-sized|TRBJ2-6
CASSEDSGANVLTF
>TRBV30|-|TRBJ2-3
CAWSRGLLSTQYF